What follows are 25 T cell receptor beta chains derived from one specimen sequenced in a study of T cell responses to AZD1222 COVID-19 vaccine. Method: immunoSEQ multiplex PCR; TCRdb's copy keeps in-frame clones and lacks some. Altogether about 99,000 clones are present, around 90% being singletons, with the ten largest covering less than 3%. The source was peripheral blood, collected on day 0 of AZD1222 vaccination. These receptors all come from an adult in good health.

The V gene is TRBV10-2, the J gene TRBJ1-2; D is perhaps TRBD1 (5 bases). CDR1 and CDR2 from the germline V gene are WSHSY and SAAADI. Trimming stripped 1 base from V and 2 bases from J, with 8 bases between. There are 14 residues in the CDR3. CDR3 loop: CASSEWGRNYGYTF. The DNA of the CDR3 is TGCGCCAGCAGTGAGTGGGGCAGGAACTATGGCTACACCTTC.

On this clone itself: Germline is not matched at one junction end, which may reflect a read error. The rearrangement uses TRBV5-1 and TRBJ2-1, with 9 nucleotides matching TRBD2. CDR1 and CDR2 from the germline V gene are SGHRS and YFSETQ. This CDR3 region has 15 residues. The CDR3 bases are TGTGCCAGCAGCTTAGCTAGCGGGACATACAATGAGCAGTTCTTC. Translated, it gives CASSLASGTYNEQFF. The complete variable domain, with remaining parts taken from reference TRBV5-1 and TRBJ2-1, reads KAGVTQTPRYLIKTRGQQVTLSCSPISGHRSVSWYQQTPGQGLQFLFEYFSETQRNKGNFPGRFSGRQFSNSRSEMNVSTLELGDSALYLCASSLASGTYNEQFFGPGTRLTVL.

As for this clone: Other DNA sequences in the sample encode the same CDR3. The chain carries TRBV12-3 or TRBV12-4 and TRBJ1-3; no firm D call. There are 13 residues in the CDR3. The V end lost 2 bases, the J end lost 0 bases, and 2 bases lay between the germline ends. CDR3 in DNA: TGTGCCAGCAGTTTAAGCTCTGGAAACACCATATATTTT. Protein: CASSLSSGNTIYF.

The chain recombines TRBV5-1 with TRBJ1-2, with D hard to call. From germline, CDR1 is SGHRS and CDR2 YFSETQ. Trimming removed 0 bases from V and 10 bases from J, with 16 bases in between. CDR3 length: 14 residues. The CDR3 nucleotides read TGCGCCAGCAGCTTGGTGGGGTCAAGAGAAGCCTACACCTTC. Amino acid sequence: CASSLVGSREAYTF.

The chain joins TRBV24-1 to TRBJ1-2; D is unclear. The CDR3 has 16 amino acids. The germline V gene has CDR1 KGHDR and CDR2 SFDVKD. Between the trimmed V and J ends, which lost 3 bases and 5 bases, there was a span of 18 bases. The CDR3 loop reads CATSDAGASPPYGYTF. Here the CDR3 DNA reads TGTGCCACCAGTGATGCTGGAGCCAGCCCTCCATATGGCTACACCTTC.

The chain carries TRBV19 and TRBJ1-2; 9 nucleotides align to TRBD1. Germline CDR1 and CDR2: LNHDA and SQIVND (reference sequence). This CDR3 spans 15 amino acids. V was pared by 8 bases and J by 4 bases, with 11 bases of the junction left unmatched. Here the CDR3 reads CASSPRGQGVYGYTF. CDR3 sequence (DNA): TGTGCCAGTTCACCGCGGGGACAGGGAGTCTATGGCTACACCTTC.

The rearrangement links TRBV30 to TRBJ1-3, with 9 bases lining up with TRBD1. This CDR3 comprises 16 residues. Germline loops: CDR1 GTSNPN, CDR2 SVGIG (reference sequence). V lost 2 bases to trimming and J lost 3 bases; unmatched junction nucleotides: 8. CDR3 sequence: CAWSHITGGLGNTIYF. CDR3 nucleotides: TGTGCCTGGAGTCATATTACAGGGGGCCTTGGAAACACCATATATTTT.

V and J are TRBV10-3 and TRBJ1-4, with a weak D call TRBD1 (6 bases). Germline V gene data show CDR1 as ENHRY and CDR2 as SYGVKD. The CDR3 covers 15 residues. Trimming took off 0 bases at V and 8 bases at J, with 13 bases between the two ends. CDR3 sequence reads: CAISESAQGTEKLFF. For the CDR3, the DNA is TGTGCCATCAGTGAGTCTGCACAGGGCACGGAAAAACTGTTTTTT.

This clone was picked up one time. The CDR3 DNA follows: TGTGCCAGTAGTATTGGAGACAGAAGTAACTATGGCTACACCTTC. It encodes CASSIGDRSNYGYTF. The V call is TRBV19, the J call TRBJ1-2, with D perhaps matching TRBD1 (5 bases). This CDR3 is built from 15 residues. V lost 3 bases, J lost 1 base, and 12 bases lay in between. Germline CDR1 reads LNHDA; CDR2 reads SQIVND (reference sequence).

The chain is built from TRBV12-3 or TRBV12-4 and TRBJ2-2; D unresolved. Deletions cut 5 bases from V and 7 bases from J, with 5 bases between. The CDR3 sequence is 11 residues long. The chain's CDR3 is CASSKYGELFF. Written as DNA, the CDR3 is TGTGCCAGCAGTAAATACGGGGAGCTGTTTTTT.

The chain links TRBV27 to TRBJ1-4; 8 nucleotides agree with TRBD1. CDR1 is MNHEY and CDR2 is SMNVEV in the germline V gene (reference sequence). V shed 1 base and J 5 bases; nucleotides not matched to a gene: 9. The CDR3 contains 17 residues. This chain's CDR3 is CASSLFPGRTGNEKLFF. Written as DNA, the CDR3 is TGTGCCAGCAGTTTATTCCCCGGACGGACAGGGAATGAAAAACTGTTTTTT. The complete variable domain, with remaining parts taken from reference TRBV27 and TRBJ1-4, reads EAQVTQNPRYLITVTGKKLTVTCSQNMNHEYMSWYRQDPGLGLRQIYYSMNVEVTDKGDVPEGYKVSRKEKRNFPLILESPSPNQTSLYFCASSLFPGRTGNEKLFFGSGTQLSVL.

Only one count was recorded for this clone. J is TRBJ2-1 and V is TRBV9, with TRBD2 identical over 12 bases. J gave up 8 bases and V 3 bases, and 6 bases lay outside the gene matches. Germline CDR1 is SGDLS and CDR2 is YYNGEE. CDR3 length: 15 amino acids. CDR3 in DNA: TGTGCCAGCAGCGCTCAACTAGCGGGGGGCGATGAGCAGTTCTTC. It translates to CASSAQLAGGDEQFF.

This chain uses TRBV6-5 with TRBJ1-1, with 7 bases identical to TRBD1. The CDR3 contains 11 residues. After removal of 6 bases from V and 10 bases from J, the junction contained 5 bases not matched to a gene. Germline CDR1 MNHEY, CDR2 SVGAGI. The CDR3: CASREQGGAFF. The CDR3, as DNA: TGTGCCAGCAGAGAGCAGGGGGGAGCTTTCTTT.

The chain uses TRBV9 and TRBJ1-1, with a tentative D call TRBD1 (5 bases). V lost 3 bases and J 4 bases, leaving 22 bases between the germline ends. CDR3 length: 17 amino acids. CDR1 is SGDLS, CDR2 YYNGEE, per germline. The CDR3 DNA sequence: TGTGCCAGCAGCGCCCCCTCCGGGACCCTGCACGGCACTGAAGCTTTCTTT. This codes for CASSAPSGTLHGTEAFF. Full variable domain (remainder filled in from reference TRBV9 and TRBJ1-1): DSGVTQTPKHLITATGQRVTLRCSPRSGDLSVYWYQQSLDQGLQFLIQYYNGEERAKGNILERFSAQQFPDLHSELNLSSLELGDSALYFCASSAPSGTLHGTEAFFGQGTRLTVV.

The chain couples TRBV10-1 to TRBJ2-7; 15 bases fit TRBD2. Germline V CDR1 and CDR2: WNHNN, SYGVQD (reference sequence). Losses at the gene ends were 3 bases for V and 0 bases for J; bases not matched to a gene: 9. The CDR3 consists of 19 residues. CDR3 sequence: CASSEWGLAGGPCSYEQYV. CDR3 DNA: TGCGCCAGCAGTGAATGGGGACTAGCGGGAGGCCCTTGCTCCTACGAGCAGTACGTC.

The chain couples TRBV5-5 to TRBJ1-1; D is unresolved. Trimming removed 0 bases at V and 0 bases at J, with 15 bases between. The CDR3 contains 17 residues. In germline, CDR1 is SGHKS, CDR2 YYEKEE (reference sequence). CDR3 sequence reads: CASSLAGYWELNTEAFF. CDR3 coding DNA: TGTGCCAGCAGCTTGGCCGGATACTGGGAATTGAACACTGAAGCTTTCTTT.

The gene calls are TRBV7-2 and TRBJ1-3; TRBD1 matches 8 bases. CDR1 SGHTA and CDR2 FQGNSA come from the germline V gene. The CDR3 spans 15 residues. V shed 4 bases and J 0 bases; nucleotides not matched to a gene: 2. The chain's CDR3 is CASSSTGDSGNTIYF. CDR3 nucleotide sequence: TGTGCCAGCAGCTCGACAGGGGACTCTGGAAACACCATATATTTT. Full variable domain (remainder filled in from reference TRBV7-2 and TRBJ1-3): GAGVSQSPSNKVTEKGKDVELRCDPISGHTALYWYRQSLGQGLEFLIYFQGNSAPDKSGLPSDRFSAERTGGSVSTLTIQRTQQEDSAVYLCASSSTGDSGNTIYFGEGSWLTVV.

The chain employs TRBV19 and TRBJ1-1, with D perhaps TRBD1 (6 bases). Trimming took 0 bases from V and 0 from J, leaving 11 bases between them. CDR3 size: 16 residues. Germline values: CDR1 LNHDA, CDR2 SQIVND (reference sequence). The CDR3 sequence: CASSIDRTVMNTEAFF. The CDR3 DNA reads TGTGCCAGTAGTATAGATCGGACAGTCATGAACACTGAAGCTTTCTTT.

The gene calls are TRBV12-2 and TRBJ2-7; TRBD2 is the table's D call, not checked against the DNA. TRBV12-2 is classified as a pseudogene. The CDR3 covers 15 residues. For the CDR3, the DNA is TGTGCAAGTCGCTTAGACGGGGTGCGGGGTTATGAGCAGTACGTC. Translating it yields CASRLDGVRGYEQYV.

This clone has more than one count but fewer than ten. The chain carries TRBV30 and TRBJ1-1; no reliable D call. Germline lookup yields CDR1 GTSNPN and CDR2 SVGIG (reference sequence). V shed 0 bases and J shed 4 bases, with 3 bases lying between them. This CDR3 has 11 amino acids. CDR3 residues: CAWSVSTEAFF. The CDR3 DNA is TGTGCCTGGAGTGTGAGCACTGAAGCTTTCTTT.

The rearrangement uses TRBV24-1 and TRBJ2-3; D may correspond to TRBD1 or TRBD2 (5 bases each). V lost 4 bases and J 1 base, leaving 17 bases between the germline ends. The CDR3 has 17 amino acids. The germline V gene has CDR1 KGHDR and CDR2 SFDVKD. CDR3 DNA: TGTGCCACCAGTGAGACTCTAAGTGGGGACGGCACAGATACGCAGTATTTT. Its translation: CATSETLSGDGTDTQYF.

The V call is TRBV27, the J call TRBJ1-2; possibly TRBD1 for D (5 bases). This CDR3 has 13 residues. Germline V gives CDR1 MNHEY, CDR2 SMNVEV (reference sequence). Trimming removed 3 bases at V and 7 bases at J, with 12 bases between. CDR3 region: CASSLRGEGGYTF. The CDR3, as DNA: TGTGCCAGCAGTTTGAGAGGGGAGGGTGGCTACACCTTC.

The chain has TRBV13 and TRBJ1-2; D gene uncertain. With 5 bases removed from V and 6 bases from J, the gap between germline ends came to 13 bases. Germline-derived CDR1 and CDR2 are PRHDT and FYEKMQ (reference sequence). This CDR3 is 13 amino acids long. The CDR3 sequence is CASSRMGRHGYTF. In DNA, the CDR3 is TGTGCCAGCAGCCGAATGGGCAGACATGGCTACACCTTC.

J is TRBJ1-3 and V is TRBV19; 9 bases align to TRBD1. This CDR3 is 16 amino acids long. With 5 bases clipped from V and 3 bases from J, the junction kept 8 bases outside the gene matches. CDR1 is LNHDA, CDR2 SQIVND, per germline (reference sequence). CDR3 sequence: CASSLQTGGGGNTIYF. CDR3 DNA sequence: TGTGCCAGTAGTCTCCAAACAGGGGGCGGTGGAAACACCATATATTTT.

V gene TRBV4-2 combines with J gene TRBJ2-7; no clear D gene. Germline-derived CDR1 and CDR2 are LGHNA and YNFKEQ. The CDR3 spans 13 residues. Trimming pared 2 bases from V and 3 bases from J, leaving 8 bases between. For the CDR3, the DNA is TGTGCCAGCAGCCAAACAGAGAGCTACGAGCAGTACTTC. Residues: CASSQTESYEQYF.